Listed below are T cell receptor beta chains from one sample, sequenced in a study of T cells in Graves' hyperthyroidism and ophthalmopathy. TCRdb re-derived calls from the multiplex PCR reads in MiXCR, one entry per CDR3 protein. The table has roughly 510,000 distinct CDR3 sequences, 46% seen once. The sample comprised peripheral blood or thyroid tissue (not recorded which). Receptors were obtained from an adult woman with Graves' disease, either hyperthyroidism or ophthalmopathy (not recorded which). Both conserved end residues are part of each CDR3. A D gene is named only where the DNA matches it firmly. Rows may omit the clone size; those that give it use once, few, many or a size class.

cdr3_length	clone_size	d_call	v_call	j_call	cdr3_nt	cdr3_aa
14	-	-	TRBV25-1	TRBJ1-5	TGTGCCAGCAGTGGGGCCAGTCTAAATCAGCCCCAGCATTTT	CASSGASLNQPQHF
13	many	-	TRBV12-3/TRBV12-4	TRBJ1-1	TGTGCCAGCAGTTTGTCGGACAGTCAAAGAGCTTTCTTT	CASSLSDSQRAFF
16	many	-	TRBV7-2	TRBJ1-4	TGTGCCAGCAGCCCCCGAGGTGGAGGAGATAATGAAAAACTGTTTTTT	CASSPRGGGDNEKLFF
14	many	TRBD1	TRBV20-1	TRBJ1-4	TGCAGTGCTCCAAGGACAGGGACTAATGAAAAACTGTTTTTT	CSAPRTGTNEKLFF
17	many	-	TRBV6-1	TRBJ1-1	TGTGCCAGCAGTGCACGGCAAACCAACTGGGTGAACACTGAAGCTTTCTTT	CASSARQTNWVNTEAFF
12	-	-	TRBV28	TRBJ1-5	TGTGCCAGCAGCTCCAGCAGTCAGCCCCAGCATTTT	CASSSSSQPQHF
15	-	-	TRBV7-2	TRBJ2-5	TGTGCCAGCAGCTTAGGGACAGATACCCTGGAGACCCAGTACTTC	CASSLGTDTLETQYF
17	many	-	TRBV19	TRBJ1-5	TGTGCCAGTAGTATAACGGGGGGAGGTTTAGGAAATCAGCCCCAGCATTTT	CASSITGGGLGNQPQHF
14	few	-	TRBV2	TRBJ1-5	TGTGCCAGCAGTGATGGTTTCGAGAATCAGCCCCAGCATTTT	CASSDGFENQPQHF
13	-	-	TRBV2	TRBJ2-7	TGTGCCAGCGGGTCGGCGGGGCTACGCGAGCAGTACTTC	CASGSAGLREQYF
12	-	-	TRBV5-1	TRBJ2-7	TGTGCCAGCAGCTTGGAGGGACGGACGCGGCGCTTC	CASSLEGRTRRF
13	-	TRBD1	TRBV7-9	TRBJ1-2	TGTGCCAGCAGCGCGGACAGGCGCTATGGCTACACCTTC	CASSADRRYGYTF
15	-	TRBD2	TRBV19	TRBJ2-7	TGTGCCAGTAGGAAGGGACTAGCGGGAAACTACGAGCAGTACTTC	CASRKGLAGNYEQYF
15	-	TRBD1	TRBV5-1	TRBJ2-5	TGCGCCAGCAGCTTGGGCACAGGGGCCCAAGAGACCCAGTACTTC	CASSLGTGAQETQYF
17	-	-	TRBV15	TRBJ1-5	TGTGCCACCAGCAGGGGACTGGCGGGAGGGAAGAATGAGCCCCAGCATTTT	CATSRGLAGGKNEPQHF
13	many	TRBD2	TRBV20-1	TRBJ2-2	TGCAGTGCTGCTTCCGGAGCGGGAACTGGTCCGTTTTTT	CSAASGAGTGPFF
15	many	-	TRBV19	TRBJ2-7	TGTGCCAGTAGCGACCCGGGACGATCGACCTACGAGCAGTACTTC	CASSDPGRSTYEQYF
11	-	TRBD1	TRBV25-1	TRBJ1-1	TGTGCCAGCCTCGACAGGGGGCCCGCTTTCTTT	CASLDRGPAFF
12	-	-	TRBV7-6	TRBJ1-5	TGTGCCAGCAGCCTGGAACAGGGTTACGAGCATTTT	CASSLEQGYEHF
13	many	TRBD1	TRBV15	TRBJ1-1	TGTGCCACCAGCAGTAGTGACAGGGGCCTGGCTTTCTTT	CATSSSDRGLAFF
14	-	-	TRBV5-1	TRBJ2-5	TGCGCCAGCAGCGGCCGATATGGAGGAGAGACCCAGTACTTC	CASSGRYGGETQYF
13	many	-	TRBV10-1	TRBJ2-7	TGCGCCAGCAGTGAGGTGAGGGTGGGAGAGCAGTACTTC	CASSEVRVGEQYF